This TCR beta chain was identified during a study of blood T cells in healthy people across ages. Sample-barcoded 5' priming and a J-beta primer mix drove a second PCR of roughly 7 to 11 cycles. TCRdb independently ran MiXCR on the 5' RACE reads; one entry per CDR3 protein. The table includes approximately 690,000 distinct CDR3 sequences, around 54% detected once. CDR1 is MDHEN, CDR2 SYDVKM, per germline. V was cut by 8 bases and J by 5 bases, with 16 bases left in between. The CDR3 totals 13 residues. Source material: blood. This TCR came from a man aged 60 to 69 in good health. This chain links TRBV28 with TRBJ2-7; D unresolved. In DNA form, the CDR3 reads TGTGCCAGCGGGCGCCCAGGAGCCGACGAGCAGTACTTC. Protein: CASGRPGADEQYF.